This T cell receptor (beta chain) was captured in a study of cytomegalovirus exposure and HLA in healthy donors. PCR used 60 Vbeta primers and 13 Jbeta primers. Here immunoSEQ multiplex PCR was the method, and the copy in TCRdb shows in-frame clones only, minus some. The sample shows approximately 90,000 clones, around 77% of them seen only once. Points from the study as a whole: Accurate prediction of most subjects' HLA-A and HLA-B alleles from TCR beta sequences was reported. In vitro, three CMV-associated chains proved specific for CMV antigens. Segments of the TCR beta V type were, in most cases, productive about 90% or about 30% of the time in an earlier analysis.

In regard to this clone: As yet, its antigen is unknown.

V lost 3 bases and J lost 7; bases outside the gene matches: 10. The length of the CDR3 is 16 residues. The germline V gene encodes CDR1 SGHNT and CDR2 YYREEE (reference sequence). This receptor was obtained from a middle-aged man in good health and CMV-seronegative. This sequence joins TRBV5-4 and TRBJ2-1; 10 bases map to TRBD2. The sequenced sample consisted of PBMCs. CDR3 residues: CASSSATSGIVNEQFF. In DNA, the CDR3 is TGTGCCAGCAGCTCTGCTACTAGCGGGATTGTGAATGAGCAGTTCTTC.